This is a list of T cell receptor beta chains from one sample in a study of T cells in Graves' hyperthyroidism and ophthalmopathy. TCRdb re-called the multiplex PCR reads with MiXCR, one entry per CDR3 protein. This table has about 520,000 distinct CDR3 sequences, around a quarter appearing once. The specimen was blood. All receptors derive from a woman aged 25 to 39 with Graves' ophthalmopathy. Each CDR3 is given with its conserved first and last residue. D genes are given only for firm matches. Clone size is shown for a subset of rows, as once, few, many or a class of expanded clone.

d_gene,abundance,j_gene,v_gene,CDR3aa,CDR3nt
.,few,TRBJ1-2,TRBV6-4,CASSDLVTRDKNSYGYTF,TGTGCCAGCAGTGACCTCGTTACCCGGGACAAGAACTCGTATGGCTACACCTTC
TRBD1,.,TRBJ2-2,TRBV6-5,CASSYDRDGTGELFF,TGTGCCAGCAGTTACGACAGGGATGGCACCGGGGAGCTGTTTTTT
TRBD1,many,TRBJ1-2,TRBV9,CASSVEAGGYGYTF,TGTGCCAGCAGCGTAGAGGCAGGGGGCTATGGCTACACCTTC
TRBD1,few,TRBJ1-2,TRBV29-1,CSVEPQGAHYGYTF,TGCAGCGTTGAACCCCAGGGGGCGCACTATGGCTACACCTTC
.,many,TRBJ2-7,TRBV29-1,CSVERQGYGEQYF,TGCAGCGTTGAAAGGCAGGGCTATGGGGAGCAGTACTTC
.,many,TRBJ2-5,TRBV7-2,CASSLASWGGRETQYF,TGTGCCAGCAGCTTAGCTAGTTGGGGGGGGCGGGAGACCCAGTACTTC
.,many,TRBJ1-2,TRBV20-1,CSAGSGYGYTF,TGCAGTGCAGGGTCAGGCTATGGCTACACCTTC
TRBD1,.,TRBJ1-1,TRBV5-1,CASSDRTGVTVMNTEAFF,TGCGCCAGCAGCGATCGGACAGGGGTCACAGTCATGAACACTGAAGCTTTCTTT
TRBD1,many,TRBJ1-1,TRBV7-2,CASSPRDRWNTEAFF,TGTGCCAGCAGCCCGCGGGACAGGTGGAACACTGAAGCTTTCTTT
.,many,TRBJ2-2,TRBV20-1,CSAPEHRNTGELFF,TGCAGTGCCCCCGAACACCGGAACACCGGGGAGCTGTTTTTT
.,many,TRBJ1-5,TRBV6-1,CASRGGLGSGQPQHF,TGTGCCAGCAGGGGCGGGTTAGGGTCTGGGCAGCCCCAGCATTTT
.,.,TRBJ2-7,TRBV30,CAWSASQMGYEQYF,TGTGCCTGGAGTGCCTCGCAAATGGGCTACGAGCAGTACTTC
.,.,TRBJ1-1,TRBV28,CASRRSGFTMNTEAFF,TGTGCCAGCAGGCGATCAGGATTCACCATGAACACTGAAGCTTTCTTT
TRBD1,many,TRBJ2-2,TRBV6-2/TRBV6-3,CASSYSPYPGQGTGELFF,TGTGCCAGCAGTTACTCTCCGTATCCGGGACAGGGGACCGGGGAGCTGTTTTTT